The T cell receptor (beta chain) described here comes from a study of T-cell reconstitution after alpha-beta-depleted transplantation in children. Looked up from germline, CDR1 is SGHVS and CDR2 is FNYEAQ. The length of the CDR3 is 13 residues. Trimming removed 1 base at V and 0 bases at J, with 3 bases between. Study-wide findings and caveats: At around two months after transplant, the alpha-beta T cells were reportedly derived from several hundred expanded clones that came from non-depleted graft cells.

Preparation of the TCRbeta library used unique molecular identifiers. TCRdb processed the PCR reads anew with MiXCR; each CDR3 protein has one entry. Of around 60,000 distinct CDR3 sequences in the sample, about 40% were seen once. As to this clonotype: The antigen remains unidentified.

The source of this sequence is a male patient younger than 18 who had a stem cell transplant for acute lymphoblastic leukemia, so the T cells may come from the graft donor. Sequencing used PBMCs, mostly from graft donor cells, obtained 360 days after TCRalphabeta/CD19-depleted stem cell transplant. The chain carries TRBV7-6 and TRBJ1-1; D is unresolved. CDR3 sequence (DNA): TGTGCCAGCAGCTTAGAGATGAACACTGAAGCTTTCTTT. The encoded protein is CASSLEMNTEAFF.